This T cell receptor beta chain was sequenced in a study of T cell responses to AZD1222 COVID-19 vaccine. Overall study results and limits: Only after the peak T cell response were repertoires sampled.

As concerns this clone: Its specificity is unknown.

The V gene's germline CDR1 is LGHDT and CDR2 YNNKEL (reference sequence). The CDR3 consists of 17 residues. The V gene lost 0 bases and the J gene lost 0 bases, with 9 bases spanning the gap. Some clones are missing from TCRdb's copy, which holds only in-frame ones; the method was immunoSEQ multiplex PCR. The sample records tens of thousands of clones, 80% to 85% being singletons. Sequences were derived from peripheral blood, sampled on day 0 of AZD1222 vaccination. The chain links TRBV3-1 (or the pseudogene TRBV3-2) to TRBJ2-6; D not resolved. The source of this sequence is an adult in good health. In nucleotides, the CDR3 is TGTGCCAGCAGCCAAGATCCAGCCCCCTCTGGGGCCAACGTCCTGACTTTC. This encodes CASSQDPAPSGANVLTF.